The clone carrying this T cell receptor beta chain has just a few counts. No antigen is known for it. The data were obtained in a study of siplizumab effects on memory and regulatory T cells. Whole-study results and caveats: Unstimulated subsets contained matches for only a minor fraction of alloreactive clones. Siplizumab significantly brought down the alloreactive sequences that trace back to unstimulated CD4+ memory cells. A mean of about 69% of mappable alloreactive CD4+ clones were Treg-derived with siplizumab, compared with more than 25% in controls.

V lost 8 bases, J lost 5 bases, and 7 bases lay in between. The CDR3 loop spans 11 amino acids. The germline V gene has CDR1 MRHNA and CDR2 SNTAGT. Each sample yielded about 9.2 x 10^4 assayed TCR templates. This table comes from immunoSEQ multiplex PCR, and its TCRdb copy is limited to in-frame clones, with some not included. The sample consists of 94,000 or so clones, 80% to 95% of them appearing once. The chain couples TRBV6-4 to TRBJ2-1; no definite D call. Sequenced material: CD8+ T cells sorted from blood. This receptor was taken from a human donor in good health. The CDR3: CASPADNEQFF. CDR3 DNA sequence: TGTGCCAGCCCGGCTGACAATGAGCAGTTCTTC.